The source of this T cell receptor (beta chain) is a study of blood T cell repertoires in COVID-19. Turning to the study itself: T cells, B-cell-depleted T cells, or PBMCs supplied cDNA or gDNA.

In the study's own analysis: For nucleated cells, counts were estimated from reference gene primer amplification. Using immunoSEQ multiplex PCR, the repertoire was profiled, and TCRdb retains in-frame clones only, with some absent. The D gene and trimming were derived from the DNA, and the V and J assignments and clone size from that table. The sample has some 240,000 clones; around 87% are singletons. Patients of the Seattle cohort, enrolled during active infection, were followed longitudinally. This sequence was found in a woman aged 55-70 years with COVID-19, enrolled during active disease. The sample consisted of peripheral blood.

CDR3 sequence: CASSLIDRGLEAFF. For the CDR3, the DNA is TGTGCCAGCAGCTTAATCGACAGGGGGCTTGAAGCTTTCTTT. The genes are TRBV7-9 and TRBJ1-1, with 10 positions matching TRBD1. V was pared by 2 bases and J by 7 bases, with 4 bases of the junction left unmatched. The CDR3 extends over 14 amino acids. Germline V lookup: CDR1 SEHNR, CDR2 FQNEAQ (reference sequence).